This TCR beta chain was sequenced during a study of siplizumab effects on memory and regulatory T cells. Whole-study results and caveats: The alloreactive clones that mapped to unstimulated subsets made up only a minor fraction.

Libraries were prepared by immunoSEQ multiplex PCR; TCRdb keeps only in-frame clonotypes and omits some of them. The profile covers 95,000 to 110,000 clones, with over 90% appearing a single time and about 0.62% taken by the ten largest. As for this clone: Its antigen is currently unknown.

Germline assignment: CDR1 SGDLS and CDR2 YYNGEE. The CDR3 runs 15 residues. The V and J ends lost 0 bases and 0 bases respectively, with 9 bases between them. Sequencing used Tregs sorted from blood. The sequence was obtained from a human donor in good health. The chain links TRBV9 to TRBJ2-5, with D possibly being TRBD1 (5 bases). The CDR3 is CASSVGGRDQETQYF. The CDR3 region has the DNA TGTGCCAGCAGCGTAGGGGGCAGGGACCAAGAGACCCAGTACTTC.